Sequencing of this T cell receptor beta chain was carried out in a study of response to subunit inactivated influenza vaccine. Points from the study as a whole: Each seasonal influenza vaccination recruits few new T cells, the authors suggested.

On this clonotype itself: Its specificity is not known.

Trimming cost V 1 base and J 4 bases, with 8 bases left between them. The CDR3 has 14 residues. In germline, CDR1 is SGHTA, CDR2 FQGNSA. A single record per CDR3 protein comes from TCRdb applying MiXCR to the RT-PCR reads. Of 650,000 or so distinct CDR3 sequences in the sample, 14% were seen once. The sequence was collected from a man over 45 who received an inactivated influenza vaccine. The J gene is TRBJ1-3, the V gene TRBV7-2; no firm D call. The sequences come from PBMCs from blood, collected around two weeks before vaccination. The CDR3 is CASSLDGRGNTIYF. As DNA, the CDR3 is TGTGCCAGCAGCTTAGATGGCAGGGGAAACACCATATATTTT.